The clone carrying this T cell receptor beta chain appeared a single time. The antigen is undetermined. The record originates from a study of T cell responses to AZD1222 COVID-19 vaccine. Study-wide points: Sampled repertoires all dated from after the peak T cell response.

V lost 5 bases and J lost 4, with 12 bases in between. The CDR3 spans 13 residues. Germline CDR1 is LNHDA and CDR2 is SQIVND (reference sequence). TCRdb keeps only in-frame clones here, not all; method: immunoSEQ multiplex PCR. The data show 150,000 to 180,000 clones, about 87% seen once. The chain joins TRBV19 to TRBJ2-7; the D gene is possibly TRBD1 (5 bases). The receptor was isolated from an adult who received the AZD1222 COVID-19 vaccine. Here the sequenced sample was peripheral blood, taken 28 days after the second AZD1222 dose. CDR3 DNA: TGTGCCAGTAGTGCAGGGCTCCCTTACGAGCAGTACTTC. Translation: CASSAGLPYEQYF.